This TCR beta chain emerged from a study of Graves' ophthalmopathy and Graves' hyperthyroidism. From RNA, the CDR3 regions of TCR beta chains were amplified and sequenced. HTBI-primed RT-PCR formed the first round, and a multiplex PCR formed the second. TCRdb ran MiXCR on the multiplex PCR reads and lists one entry per CDR3 protein. The table lists roughly 1.1 million distinct CDR3 sequences, roughly 35% of them singletons. This clonotype was observed at least ten times. The CDR3 loop spans 15 amino acids. Germline-derived CDR1 and CDR2 are SNHLY and FYNNEI. With V trimmed by 1 base and J by 5 bases, 5 bases remained unmatched.

The sequence was obtained from an adult man with Graves' hyperthyroidism. V and J are TRBV2 and TRBJ1-1; 9 bases map to TRBD1. Sequencing used peripheral blood or thyroid tissue (not recorded which). CDR3 residues: CASSEEGTGSTEAFF. The CDR3 region has the DNA TGTGCCAGCAGTGAAGAAGGGACAGGGTCGACTGAAGCTTTCTTT.